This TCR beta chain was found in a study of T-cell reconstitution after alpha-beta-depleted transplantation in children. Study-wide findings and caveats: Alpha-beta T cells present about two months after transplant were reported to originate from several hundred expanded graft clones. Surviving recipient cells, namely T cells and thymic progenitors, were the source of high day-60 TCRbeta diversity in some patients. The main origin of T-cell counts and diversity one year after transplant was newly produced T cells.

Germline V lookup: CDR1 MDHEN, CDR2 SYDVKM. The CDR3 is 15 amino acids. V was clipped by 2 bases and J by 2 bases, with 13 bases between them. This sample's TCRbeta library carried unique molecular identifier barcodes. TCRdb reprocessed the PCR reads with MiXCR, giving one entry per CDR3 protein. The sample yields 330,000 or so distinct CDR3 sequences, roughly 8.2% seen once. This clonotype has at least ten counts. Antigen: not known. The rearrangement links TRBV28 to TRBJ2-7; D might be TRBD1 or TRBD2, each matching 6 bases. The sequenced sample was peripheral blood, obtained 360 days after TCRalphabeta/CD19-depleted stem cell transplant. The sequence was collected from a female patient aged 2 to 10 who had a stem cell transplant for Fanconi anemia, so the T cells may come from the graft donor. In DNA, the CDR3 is TGTGCCAGCAGTTTACCTGGGGGGCGAACCTACGAGCAGTACTTC. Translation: CASSLPGGRTYEQYF.